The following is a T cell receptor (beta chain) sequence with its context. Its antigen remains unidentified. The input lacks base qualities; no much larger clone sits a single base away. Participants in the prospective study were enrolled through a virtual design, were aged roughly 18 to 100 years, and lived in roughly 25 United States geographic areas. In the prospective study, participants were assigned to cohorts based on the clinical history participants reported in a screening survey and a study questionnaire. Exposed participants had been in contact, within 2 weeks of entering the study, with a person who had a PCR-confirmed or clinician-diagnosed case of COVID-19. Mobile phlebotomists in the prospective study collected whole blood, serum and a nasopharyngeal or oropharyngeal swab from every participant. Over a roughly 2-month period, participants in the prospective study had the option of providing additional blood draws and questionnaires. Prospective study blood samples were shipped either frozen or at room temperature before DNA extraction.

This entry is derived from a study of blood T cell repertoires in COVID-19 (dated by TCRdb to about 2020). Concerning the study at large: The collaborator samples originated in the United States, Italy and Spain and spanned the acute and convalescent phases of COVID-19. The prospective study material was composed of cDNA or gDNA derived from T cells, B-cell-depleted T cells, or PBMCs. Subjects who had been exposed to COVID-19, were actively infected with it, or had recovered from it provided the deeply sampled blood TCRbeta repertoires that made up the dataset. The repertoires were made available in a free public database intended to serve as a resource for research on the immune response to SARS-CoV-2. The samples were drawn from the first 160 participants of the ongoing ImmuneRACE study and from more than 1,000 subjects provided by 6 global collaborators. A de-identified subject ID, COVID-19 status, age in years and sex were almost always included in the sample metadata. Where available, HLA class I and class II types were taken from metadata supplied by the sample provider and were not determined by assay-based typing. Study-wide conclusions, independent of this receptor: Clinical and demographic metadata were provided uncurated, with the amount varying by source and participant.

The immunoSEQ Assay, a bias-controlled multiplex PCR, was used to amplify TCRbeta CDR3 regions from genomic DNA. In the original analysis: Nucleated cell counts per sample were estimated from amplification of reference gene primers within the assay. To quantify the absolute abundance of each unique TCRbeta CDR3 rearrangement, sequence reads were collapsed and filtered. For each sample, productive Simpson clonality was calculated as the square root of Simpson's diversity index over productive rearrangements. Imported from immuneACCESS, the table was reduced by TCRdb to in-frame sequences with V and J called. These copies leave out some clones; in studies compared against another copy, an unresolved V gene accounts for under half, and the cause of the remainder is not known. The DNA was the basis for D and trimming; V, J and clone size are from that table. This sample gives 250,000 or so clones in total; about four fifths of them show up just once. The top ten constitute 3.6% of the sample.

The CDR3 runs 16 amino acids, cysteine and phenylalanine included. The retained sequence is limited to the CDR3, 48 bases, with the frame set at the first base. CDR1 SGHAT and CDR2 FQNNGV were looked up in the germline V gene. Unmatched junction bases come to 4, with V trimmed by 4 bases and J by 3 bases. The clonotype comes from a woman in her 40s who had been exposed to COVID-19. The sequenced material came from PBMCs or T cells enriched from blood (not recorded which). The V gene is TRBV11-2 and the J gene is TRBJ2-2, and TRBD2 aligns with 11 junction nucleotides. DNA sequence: TGTGCCAGCAGCTCCCAACTAGCGGGGGACACCGGGGAGCTGTTTTTT. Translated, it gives CASSSQLAGDTGELFF.